This T cell receptor (beta chain) was found in a study of glioma-infiltrating T cells after dendritic cell vaccination. Study information: Three intradermal dendritic cell vaccine injections were given every two weeks. Study-level points and caveats: Higher pretreatment TIL content predicted longer progression-free time and survival.

The germline CDR1 and CDR2 sequences are SGHVS and FNYEAQ. Trimming removed 5 bases from V and 3 bases from J, with 17 bases in between. This CDR3 contains 16 residues. Input was approximately 2.1 ug genomic DNA, or all available if less. The primer mix had 60 V beta and 13 J beta primers. Sequenced by immunoSEQ multiplex PCR; TCRdb stores in-frame clones only, minus some. Of roughly 60,000 clones in the sample, about 79% were seen once. For this clone: The target antigen is unknown.

Regarding time point: after dendritic cell vaccination, including at tumor progression/relapse. Sequencing used blood, obtained after dendritic cell vaccination. This TCR was sampled from a human donor with glioblastoma. The chain employs TRBV7-6 and TRBJ2-1, with D possibly matching TRBD1 (6 bases). CDR3 bases: TGTGCCAGCAGCATTCGTGGGGGCCGAGGCTACAATGAGCAGTTCTTC. Protein sequence: CASSIRGGRGYNEQFF.